These T cell receptor beta chains were read from a single sample in a study of CD8 T cells in Susac syndrome. One entry per CDR3 protein results from TCRdb running MiXCR on the immunoSEQ multiplex PCR reads. The sample records some 150,000 distinct CDR3 sequences, around 94% being singletons. The sequencing input was CD4+ T cells from PBMCs. The receptor set was obtained from a human donor in good health. Each CDR3 is given with its conserved first and last residue. A D gene is named only where the DNA matches it firmly. Rows may omit the clone size; those that give it use once, few, many or a size class.

>.|TRBV5-5|TRBJ2-5|TRBD2
TGTGCCAGCAGTCTAGCGGGAGGTATAGAGACCCAGTACTTC
CASSLAGGIETQYF
>.|TRBV15|TRBJ1-1|.
TGTGCCACCAGCAGAGATAATGGAAACACTGAAGCTTTCTTT
CATSRDNGNTEAFF
>once|TRBV30|TRBJ1-1|.
TGTGCCTGGAGTGTAAGGGGTGGTGAAGCTTTCTTT
CAWSVRGGEAFF
>.|TRBV24-1|TRBJ1-2|.
TGTGCCACCAGTGAAGGGGGCTATGGCTACACCTTC
CATSEGGYGYTF
>.|TRBV29-1|TRBJ2-3|TRBD2
TGCAGCGTCGACGGGACAGGGGCTACTAGCGGGAGGGCCACAGATACGCAGTATTTT
CSVDGTGATSGRATDTQYF
>.|TRBV6-1|TRBJ2-3|.
TGTGCCAGCAGTGAAGCGATGTACGGCACAGATACGCAGTATTTT
CASSEAMYGTDTQYF
>.|TRBV30|TRBJ1-5|TRBD1
TGTGCCTGGCAACAGGGGGGGAATCAGCCCCAGCATTTT
CAWQQGGNQPQHF
>.|TRBV3-1|TRBJ2-3|.
TGTGCCAGCAGCCATGCTGGAGCAGCGGCTCTCACAGATACGCAGTATTTT
CASSHAGAAALTDTQYF
>once|TRBV7-9|TRBJ1-2|TRBD1
TGTGCCAGCAGCTTAGAGGGGGCTTACTATGGCTACACCTTC
CASSLEGAYYGYTF
>.|TRBV7-2|TRBJ2-2|.
TGTGCCAGCAGCTTAGCTTTCGGGGAGCTGTTTTTT
CASSLAFGELFF
>.|TRBV5-1|TRBJ2-5|.
TGCGCCAGCAAAGGTGGGCGAGAGACCCAGTACTTC
CASKGGRETQYF
>.|TRBV7-9|TRBJ2-4|.
TGTGCCAGCAGCCAAGGGGCGGCCAAAAACATTCAGTACTTC
CASSQGAAKNIQYF
>.|TRBV19|TRBJ1-1|TRBD1
TGTGCCAGTAGTTCCAGACCGGGACAGGGGAAGGGAGCTTTCTTT
CASSSRPGQGKGAFF
>once|TRBV5-1|TRBJ1-2|.
TGCGCCAGCACCCCGGACAGCAAATCATATGGCTACACCTTC
CASTPDSKSYGYTF
>.|TRBV12-3/TRBV12-4|TRBJ1-1|.
TGTGCCAGCAGAAGGACGCCCTCGGGGGCTTTCTTT
CASRRTPSGAFF
>.|TRBV7-8|TRBJ2-1|.
TGTGCCAGCAGCTTCGACTACAATGAGCAGTTCTTC
CASSFDYNEQFF
>.|TRBV5-1|TRBJ2-5|.
TGCGCCAGCAGCTTGGAAAGGGGAAGAGAGACCCAGTACTTC
CASSLERGRETQYF
>once|TRBV9|TRBJ1-6|.
TGTGCCAGCAGCCCCGGCAGGGTTCAGTCACCCCTCCACTTT
CASSPGRVQSPLHF
>.|TRBV7-9|TRBJ2-7|.
TGTGCCAGCAGCACCGACAGGAAGGGGTACTTC
CASSTDRKGYF
>.|TRBV5-4|TRBJ2-7|TRBD2
TGTGCCAGCATCGGGACTAGCGGGAATCGCCACGAGCAGTACTTC
CASIGTSGNRHEQYF
>.|TRBV10-2|TRBJ1-2|.
TGCGCCAGCAGGCCTATGGGGGGGCTCTATGGCTACACCTTC
CASRPMGGLYGYTF
>.|TRBV10-3|TRBJ2-3|TRBD2
TGTGCCACGGGACTAGCGGGAATGACAGATACGCAGTATTTT
CATGLAGMTDTQYF
>.|TRBV7-9|TRBJ2-7|.
TGTGCCAGCAGCTTAACAGGTTTCGAGCAGTACTTC
CASSLTGFEQYF
>.|TRBV15|TRBJ1-1|.
TGTGCCACCAGCAGGGACGTAGCCTTTGAAGCTTTCTTT
CATSRDVAFEAFF
>.|TRBV20-1|TRBJ2-5|.
TGCAGTGCCGTAAACCAAGAGACCCAGTACTTC
CSAVNQETQYF
>.|TRBV7-9|TRBJ1-3|.
TGTGCCAGCAGCTCCGGGAGTGCTGGAAACACCATATATTTT
CASSSGSAGNTIYF
>.|TRBV15|TRBJ1-5|.
TGTGCCACCAGCAGAGACAGGGTAGGGAATCAGCCCCAGCATTTT
CATSRDRVGNQPQHF
>.|TRBV15|TRBJ1-1|.
TGTGCCACCAGCAGGGATAGGGCGGTACTTGAAGCTTTCTTT
CATSRDRAVLEAFF
>.|TRBV19|TRBJ2-1|TRBD2
TGTGCCAGTAGTAGGTCGACTAGCGGGAAACAGTTCTTC
CASSRSTSGKQFF
>.|TRBV27|TRBJ2-7|.
TGTGCCAGCAGTCCCCCTTACGGGGGACCCTCGGGAGAGCAGTACTTC
CASSPPYGGPSGEQYF
>.|TRBV20-1|TRBJ2-2|TRBD2
TGCAGTGCTAGAGATCAGGGTAGCGGGAGGGCCGGGACCGGGGAGCTGTTTTTT
CSARDQGSGRAGTGELFF